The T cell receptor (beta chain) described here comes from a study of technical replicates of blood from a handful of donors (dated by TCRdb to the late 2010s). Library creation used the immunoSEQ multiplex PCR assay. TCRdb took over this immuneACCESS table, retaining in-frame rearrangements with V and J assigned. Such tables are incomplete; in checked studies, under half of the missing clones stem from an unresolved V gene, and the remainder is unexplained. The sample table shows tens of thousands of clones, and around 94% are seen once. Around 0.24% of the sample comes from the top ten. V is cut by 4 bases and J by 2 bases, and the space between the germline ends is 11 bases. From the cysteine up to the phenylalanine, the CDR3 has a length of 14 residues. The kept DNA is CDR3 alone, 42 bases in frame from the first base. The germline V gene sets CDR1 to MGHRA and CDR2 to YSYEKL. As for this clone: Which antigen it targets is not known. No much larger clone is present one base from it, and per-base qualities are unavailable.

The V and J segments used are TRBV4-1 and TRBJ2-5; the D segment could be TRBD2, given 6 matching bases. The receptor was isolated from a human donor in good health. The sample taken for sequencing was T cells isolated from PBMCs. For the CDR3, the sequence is CASSLPGDQETQYF. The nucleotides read TGCGCCAGCAGCCTACCGGGAGATCAAGAGACCCAGTACTTC.